This T cell receptor beta chain was sequenced during a study of blood T cells in healthy people across ages (dated by TCRdb to about 2015). General notes on the study: Template switching captured roughly one uniquely barcoded TCR beta cDNA molecule per two T cells in model experiments. The donors were divided into four age groups: young (average around 16 years), middle-aged (roughly 42), aged (approximately 59) and long-lived (about 90). The study measured age-related changes in TCR beta repertoire diversity using deep sequencing normalized with unique cDNA molecular identifiers. For two donors (one aged 18 to 29 and one aged 80 or older), the study analyzed two additional independent replicas of 1 million unique cDNA reads from the same blood draw. To avoid experimental bias, donors of different ages were randomly spread across the sequencing lanes. Here is what the overall study found, with its caveats: Observed TCR beta diversity correlated strongly with the percentage of naive T cells measured by flow cytometry. As age increased, observed TCR beta diversity per million T cells dropped in a roughly linear way, and a significant reduction was already evident by age 40. Conclusive comparison of naive and antigen-experienced compartments was prevented by the profiling of bulk unsorted PBMCs. Because donor CMV infection status was unknown, age-related changes in expanded clonotypes were potentially confounded. Total diversity estimates from one million sequenced T cells were considered lower bounds and underestimates. Compared with the aged group, the long-lived group had more naive CD4+ T cells, fewer expanded clones and increased TCR diversity, suggesting age selection.

Library preparation used 5' RACE. Reads for this sample came from an Illumina HiSeq 2500. The second PCR ran for about 6 to 12 cycles and used a J-beta primer mix along with a sample-barcoded 5' primer. A template-switch 5' adaptor carrying 12 random nucleotides introduced a unique molecular identifier onto each TCR beta cDNA molecule. Each sample yielded at least 2.5 million CDR3-containing paired-end reads. First-strand cDNA was synthesized from all RNA with the Mint cDNA synthesis kit, primed by a TRBC-specific oligonucleotide. After uracil-DNA glycosylase treatment, a first 18-cycle PCR used universal primers M1SS and BC2_uni_R on all cDNA. In the source study's methods: For normalization, 1 million high-quality reads, each with a distinct molecular identifier, were randomly selected from each sample. Instead of being binned into consensus sequences, reads with shared molecular identifiers were discarded. MiTCR, with a Q25 quality threshold and the strictest error-elimination algorithm, was used for CDR3 identification, clonotype clustering and error correction. A nonparametric unseen species model using Euler transformation provided a lower-bound estimate of total TCR beta diversity. The raw public reads went through TCRdb reprocessing: fastp at Q25, MiXCR clone calling, in-frame beta chains kept. Every distinct CDR3 protein forms one entry, paired with its most common genes and DNA. These V and J calls derive from TCRdb rather than the authors' analysis. The table for this sample lists over a million distinct CDR3 sequences; approximately 40% of them were counted only once. Together, the top ten hold under 8% of the sample.

The roughly 39 donors, aged about 6 to 95 years, were systemically healthy Caucasian individuals from Russia. Each donor gave roughly 9 milliliters of peripheral blood, drawn into EDTA-treated Vacutainer tubes. Ficoll-Paque density-gradient centrifugation was used to isolate PBMCs, with at least 6.5 million per sample. Total RNA was extracted from PBMCs with Trizol reagent, with at least 5.5 micrograms obtained per sample. Naive CD45RAhigh/CD27high T cell percentages were measured by flow cytometry on a PBMC aliquot from every donor. The CDR3 sequence holds 16 residues, the cysteine and phenylalanine included. CDR3 DNA only is kept here, 48 bases in frame from base 1. From a lookup of the germline V gene (reference sequence), CDR1 and CDR2 are MNHNY and SVGAGI. Compared with germline, V lacks 2 bases and J lacks 7 bases; bases without a gene match: 8. As concerns this clonotype: Its antigen remains undetermined. The input lacks base qualities; no much larger clone sits a single base away.

This TCR derives from a woman between 18 and 29 years old in good health. The sample was blood. The V and J genes are TRBV6-6 and TRBJ2-1; TRBD1 matches 10 bases in the middle. The sequenced DNA: TGTGCCAGCAGTTACCCCACCAGGACAGGGGGGAATGAGCAGTTCTTC. The resulting protein is CASSYPTRTGGNEQFF.